This entry features one TCR beta chain sequence. This entry comes from a study of blood T cell repertoires in COVID-19. Authors' methods: Amplification of reference gene primers provided the estimated nucleated cell counts. TCRdb's table, derived via immunoSEQ multiplex PCR, lists solely in-frame clones and lacks some. V, J and clone size were drawn from that table, and D and trimming were deduced from the DNA. The table lists around 88,000 clones, 80% of them singletons. The CDR3 is 17 residues long. Trimming took 5 bases from V and 3 from J, leaving 17 bases between them. The germline gives CDR1 KGHSH, CDR2 LQKENI.

The chain uses TRBV18 and TRBJ1-6; D gene uncertain. The TCR comes from a man over 45 who had recovered from COVID-19. The sample comprised peripheral blood. CDR3 nucleotide sequence: TGTGCCAGCTCATTTGTCCCCGCGGGAGACTATAATTCACCCCTCCACTTT. Amino acid sequence: CASSFVPAGDYNSPLHF.